A single sample is the source of the 18 T cell receptor beta chains below, sequenced in a study of T cell responses to AZD1222 COVID-19 vaccine. Sequencing used immunoSEQ multiplex PCR; TCRdb keeps in-frame clones, though not all of them. The sample holds over 150,000 clones, approximately 95% seen once. This material consisted of peripheral blood, taken 28 days after the second AZD1222 dose. The source of these receptors is an adult who received the AZD1222 COVID-19 vaccine.

The chain carries TRBV19 and TRBJ2-3; 9 bases agree with TRBD1. The CDR3 contains 16 residues. Unmatched junction bases numbered 10, after V lost 6 bases and J lost 3 bases. Germline CDR1 is LNHDA and CDR2 is SQIVND (reference sequence). In DNA, the CDR3 is TGTGCCAGTAGCTGGGGTGACAGGGGGAGAACAGATACGCAGTATTTT. This encodes CASSWGDRGRTDTQYF.

V gene TRBV6-5 combines with J gene TRBJ1-2, with TRBD1 matching 9 bases. The CDR3 spans 14 residues. V was pared by 6 bases and J by 6 bases, with 8 bases of the junction left unmatched. Germline V gives CDR1 MNHEY, CDR2 SVGAGI. CDR3 amino acids: CASRRDRANDGYTF. CDR3 bases: TGTGCCAGCAGGAGGGACAGGGCGAATGATGGCTACACCTTC.

The rearrangement uses TRBV7-3 and TRBJ1-3; TRBD1 is a possible D gene (6 bases). The germline V gene has CDR1 SGHTA and CDR2 FQGTGA. The germline V and J ends were trimmed by 5 bases and 0 bases, with 14 bases remaining between them. The CDR3 spans 16 residues. CDR3 bases: TGTGCCAGCAGCCTGTCGGGGGGCTTCTCTGGAAACACCATATATTTT. Amino acids: CASSLSGGFSGNTIYF.

The J gene is TRBJ2-5, the V gene TRBV5-4; TRBD2 agrees at 10 bases. V lost 7 bases, J lost 4 bases, and 10 bases stayed unmatched. Germline assignment: CDR1 SGHNT and CDR2 YYREEE (reference sequence). The CDR3 extends over 15 amino acids. In DNA, the CDR3 is TGTGCCAGCTGCGATAAGCGGGGGGGCCCAGAGACCCAGTACTTC. Translating gives CASCDKRGGPETQYF.

This clone came up once. Other DNA sequences from this sample encode an identical CDR3 as well. The chain employs TRBV3-1 (or the pseudogene TRBV3-2) and TRBJ1-1, with D perhaps TRBD1 (5 bases). Per germline, CDR1 LGHDT and CDR2 YNNKEL (reference sequence). The CDR3 contains 12 residues. Trimming removed 1 base from V and 8 bases from J, with 8 bases in between. CDR3 sequence (DNA): TGTGCCAGCAGCCAAGGGGGCCGGGAAGCTTTCTTT. Translating gives CASSQGGREAFF.

The rearrangement uses TRBV7-2 and TRBJ2-1; D is unresolved. CDR3 length: 15 amino acids. Germline lookup yields CDR1 SGHTA and CDR2 FQGNSA. Between the trimmed V and J ends, which lost 6 bases and 7 bases, there was a span of 19 bases. The CDR3 sequence is CASSLWVAVENEQFF. For the CDR3, the DNA is TGTGCCAGCAGTCTCTGGGTTGCCGTGGAAAATGAGCAGTTCTTC.

The J gene is TRBJ2-1, the V gene TRBV19; 10 nucleotides match TRBD2. This CDR3 contains 18 residues. J lost 7 bases, V lost 5 bases, and 17 bases had no gene match. CDR1 is LNHDA, CDR2 SQIVND, per germline (reference sequence). The CDR3 protein is CASSPAHHSGGRDNEQFF. CDR3 DNA: TGTGCCAGTAGTCCCGCACATCATAGCGGGGGGCGGGATAATGAGCAGTTCTTC.

The genes are TRBV7-9 and TRBJ2-2, with 9 bases identical to TRBD2. CDR1 is SEHNR, CDR2 FQNEAQ, per germline (reference sequence). This CDR3 spans 17 amino acids. Trimming cost V 5 bases and J 0 bases; bases outside gene matches: 7. CDR3 bases: TGTGCCAGCAGCGAGGTAGGACTAGCGTCGAACACCGGGGAGCTGTTTTTT. It yields the protein CASSEVGLASNTGELFF.

This clone appeared a single time. J is TRBJ1-1 and V is TRBV19; weak D call: TRBD1 (5 bases). The germline V and J ends were trimmed by 1 base and 6 bases, with 9 bases remaining between them. The V gene's germline CDR1 is LNHDA and CDR2 SQIVND (reference sequence). The CDR3 has 13 residues. The CDR3 nucleotides read TGTGCCAGTAGTATAGCGGGGGGTCCTGAAGCTTTCTTT. This gives the protein CASSIAGGPEAFF.

The chain links TRBV3-1 (or the pseudogene TRBV3-2) to TRBJ2-3; TRBD2 might be the D (6 bases). Deletions cut 4 bases from V and 1 base from J, with 9 bases between. Germline loops: CDR1 LGHDT, CDR2 YNNKEL (reference sequence). The CDR3 runs to 14 residues. The CDR3: CASSPSSGTDTQYF. In DNA, the CDR3 is TGTGCCAGCAGCCCATCTAGCGGCACAGATACGCAGTATTTT.

The J gene is TRBJ1-1, the V gene TRBV4-2; D is possibly TRBD1 (6 bases). Per the germline V gene, CDR1 is LGHNA and CDR2 is YNFKEQ. The CDR3 extends over 18 amino acids. V lost 0 bases to trimming and J lost 7 bases, with 24 bases between them. CDR3 loop: CASSQELGGRPGGGEAFF. The CDR3 coding sequence is TGTGCCAGCAGCCAAGAATTAGGGGGGAGGCCCGGGGGCGGTGAAGCTTTCTTT.

CDR3 loop: CASSREGYGYTF. The CDR3 coding sequence is TGTGCCAGCAGCCGCGAAGGGTACGGCTACACCTTC. The chain combines TRBV6-5 with TRBJ1-2; D is unresolved. Germline lookup yields CDR1 MNHEY and CDR2 SVGAGI. The CDR3 consists of 12 residues. V lost 6 bases, J lost 8 bases, and 13 bases lay in between.

The chain carries TRBV6-5 and TRBJ2-5; 10 bases align to TRBD1. The V gene's germline CDR1 is MNHEY and CDR2 SVGAGI. The length of the CDR3 is 15 residues. With 7 bases clipped from V and 3 bases from J, the junction kept 8 bases outside the gene matches. The CDR3 reads CASKRQGAVKETQYF. CDR3 nucleotides: TGTGCCAGCAAGCGACAGGGGGCGGTGAAAGAGACCCAGTACTTC.

This clone was recorded only once. The V call is TRBV10-3, the J call TRBJ1-2; no firm D call. From germline, CDR1 is ENHRY and CDR2 SYGVKD. Between the trimmed V and J ends, which lost 3 bases and 4 bases, there was a span of 18 bases. This CDR3 contains 16 residues. For the CDR3, the DNA is TGTGCCATCAGTGAAGCGGCGATGGGGAGAAGCTATGGCTACACCTTC. This translates into CAISEAAMGRSYGYTF.

This clone was picked up one time. The J gene is TRBJ2-7, the V gene TRBV2; 8 positions match TRBD2. The CDR3 sequence is 15 residues long. With V trimmed by 6 bases and J by 3 bases, 10 bases remained unmatched. Germline V gene data show CDR1 as SNHLY and CDR2 as FYNNEI. DNA of the CDR3: TGTGCCAGCAGGATGGTGGCGGGGGGCAACTACGAGCAGTACTTC. This gives the protein CASRMVAGGNYEQYF.

V gene TRBV3-1 (or the pseudogene TRBV3-2) combines with J gene TRBJ2-7; TRBD2 might be the D (6 bases). CDR1 LGHDT and CDR2 YNNKEL come from the germline V gene (reference sequence). This CDR3 comprises 14 residues. Trimming pared 2 bases from V and 5 bases from J, leaving 13 bases between. CDR3 protein: CASSQMARGDEQYF. The CDR3 bases are TGTGCCAGCAGCCAAATGGCTCGCGGGGACGAGCAGTACTTC.

This clone has a single count. This chain connects TRBV10-3 to TRBJ1-1; D call uncertain. In germline, CDR1 is ENHRY, CDR2 SYGVKD. The CDR3 loop spans 13 amino acids. V was cut by 10 bases and J by 0 bases, with 12 bases left in between. CDR3 bases: TGTGCCACACACCCCGTGATGAACACTGAAGCTTTCTTT. It specifies CATHPVMNTEAFF.

The rearrangement links TRBV7-2 to TRBJ1-3; 8 bases agree with TRBD1. The CDR3 has 16 amino acids. J gave up 4 bases and V 5 bases, and 10 bases lay outside the gene matches. CDR1 and CDR2 from the germline V gene are SGHTA and FQGNSA. CDR3 residues: CASSPGQGRSGNTIYF. For the CDR3, the DNA is TGTGCCAGCAGCCCTGGACAGGGTCGATCCGGAAACACCATATATTTT.